Shown below are 23 T cell receptor beta chains from a single sample sequenced in a study of blood T cell repertoires in COVID-19. Assay used: immunoSEQ multiplex PCR; TCRdb lists only in-frame clones, some missing. The table has around 150,000 clones, approximately 85% seen once. What was sequenced was peripheral blood. Source of these receptors: a man aged 55 to 69 with active or convalescent COVID-19.

This chain connects TRBV2 to TRBJ2-5, with D possibly being TRBD1 (6 bases). Per germline, CDR1 SNHLY and CDR2 FYNNEI. V lost 2 bases to trimming and J lost 4 bases, with 17 bases between them. The CDR3 contains 16 residues. The CDR3 region is CASSEYSGSRGETQYF. CDR3 DNA sequence: TGTGCCAGCAGTGAATACAGCGGCAGCAGGGGAGAGACCCAGTACTTC.

This clone was detected only a few times. The chain is built from TRBV2 and TRBJ1-1; maybe TRBD1 (6 bases). This CDR3 has 14 amino acids. V gave up 3 bases and J gave up 10 bases, with 18 bases separating them. In germline, CDR1 is SNHLY, CDR2 FYNNEI. The chain's CDR3 is CASSEGGTSPSAFF. CDR3 DNA: TGTGCCAGCAGTGAGGGGGGGACAAGTCCATCAGCTTTCTTT.

Points on this clone: The sample holds other DNA sequences that translate to the same CDR3. The chain is built from TRBV5-1 and TRBJ2-2; no firm D call. Trimming cost V 0 bases and J 8 bases, with 5 bases left between them. This CDR3 has 12 amino acids. Germline CDR1 SGHRS, CDR2 YFSETQ. The DNA of the CDR3 is TGCGCCAGCAGCTTGGGCAGGGGGGAGCTGTTTTTT. As protein: CASSLGRGELFF.

The sample holds a few counts of this clone. This sequence joins TRBV28 and TRBJ2-3; TRBD2 agrees at 7 bases. Trimming removed 8 bases from V and 2 bases from J; junction bases left unmatched: 13. The CDR3 totals 16 residues. Germline-derived CDR1 and CDR2 are MDHEN and SYDVKM. CDR3 sequence reads: CASPPPAGRPTDTQYF. In DNA, the CDR3 is TGTGCCAGCCCACCCCCCGCCGGGAGGCCCACAGATACGCAGTATTTT.

The rearrangement uses TRBV6-5 and TRBJ2-7, with TRBD1 matching over 8 bases. Germline lookup yields CDR1 MNHEY and CDR2 SVGAGI. The CDR3 length is 15 residues. With 5 bases clipped from V and 3 bases from J, the junction kept 9 bases outside the gene matches. CDR3: CASSPDRGSGYEQYF. CDR3 DNA sequence: TGTGCCAGCAGTCCCGACAGGGGTAGCGGCTACGAGCAGTACTTC.

The chain joins TRBV11-1 to TRBJ1-3; a possible D gene is TRBD1 (6 bases). Germline values: CDR1 SGHAT, CDR2 FQDESV (reference sequence). The CDR3 loop spans 15 amino acids. V lost 6 bases and J 0 bases, leaving 12 bases between the germline ends. CDR3 loop: CASSRQVSSGNTIYF. CDR3 nucleotides: TGTGCCAGCAGTCGACAGGTCTCCTCTGGAAACACCATATATTTT. The full variable domain, its missing parts supplied by reference TRBV11-1 and TRBJ1-3, is EAEVAQSPRYKITEKSQAVAFWCDPISGHATLYWYRQILGQGPELLVQFQDESVVDDSQLPKDRFSAERLKGVDSTLKIQPAELGDSAMYLCASSRQVSSGNTIYFGEGSWLTVV.

The chain has TRBV18 and TRBJ2-7; TRBD1 aligns across 10 bases. V shed 3 bases, J shed 7 bases, and the junction held 12 bases outside the gene matches. CDR3 size: 16 residues. Germline V lookup: CDR1 KGHSH, CDR2 LQKENI. The CDR3 sequence: CASSPTTPTGGVEQYF. In nucleotides, the CDR3 is TGTGCCAGCTCACCCACCACGCCGACAGGGGGCGTAGAGCAGTACTTC.

The table lists this clone with a count of one. The chain carries TRBV29-1 and TRBJ1-1; 7 bases line up with TRBD1. After removal of 4 bases from V and 4 bases from J, the junction contained 6 bases not matched to a gene. CDR3 size: 13 residues. Germline V gives CDR1 SQVTM, CDR2 ANQGSEA. The CDR3 reads CSVGGGAGTEAFF. The CDR3 DNA reads TGCAGCGTTGGAGGGGGCGCGGGCACTGAAGCTTTCTTT. Filled out from reference TRBV29-1 and TRBJ1-1, the complete variable domain reads SAVISQKPSRDICQRGTSLTIQCQVDSQVTMMFWYRQQPGQSLTLIATANQGSEATYESGFVIDKFPISRPNLTFSTLTVSNMSPEDSSIYLCSVGGGAGTEAFFGQGTRLTVV.

There are a few counts of this clone. V usage is TRBV2 and J usage is TRBJ1-2; 8 nucleotides agree with TRBD1. CDR1 SNHLY and CDR2 FYNNEI come from the germline V gene. V trimming: 2 bases; J trimming: 8 bases; junction bases outside the gene matches: 7. The CDR3 totals 14 residues. In nucleotides, the CDR3 is TGTGCCAGCAGTGAACAGGGGGCGGAGTACGGCTACACCTTC. This codes for CASSEQGAEYGYTF.

The chain carries TRBV11-2 and TRBJ2-3; the D gene is possibly TRBD1 (6 bases). CDR3 length equals 14 residues. Germline lookup yields CDR1 SGHAT and CDR2 FQNNGV. The V end was cut by 4 bases, the J end by 2 bases, with 10 bases between. The DNA of the CDR3 is TGTGCCAGCAGCTCACGGACAGACACAGATACGCAGTATTTT. Encoded protein: CASSSRTDTDTQYF. Looking up the rest from reference TRBV11-2 and TRBJ2-3 gives the full variable domain: EAGVAQSPRYKIIEKRQSVAFWCNPISGHATLYWYQQILGQGPKLLIQFQNNGVVDDSQLPKDRFSAERLKGVDSTLKIQPAKLEDSAVYLCASSSRTDTDTQYFGPGTRLTVL.

This clone was detected only a few times. V and J are TRBV7-6 and TRBJ2-2; D is perhaps TRBD2 (6 bases). The germline gives CDR1 SGHVS, CDR2 FNYEAQ. The CDR3 is 15 amino acids. Trimming took 5 bases from V and 10 from J, leaving 20 bases between them. CDR3 coding DNA: TGTGCCAGCAGCCCGCGGGGCCGCGGCGCCGTGGAGCTGTTTTTT. Residues: CASSPRGRGAVELFF. Full variable domain (missing parts from reference TRBV7-6 and TRBJ2-2): GAGVSQSPRYKVTKRGQDVALRCDPISGHVSLYWYRQALGQGPEFLTYFNYEAQQDKSGLPNDRFSAERPEGSISTLTIQRTEQRDSAMYRCASSPRGRGAVELFFGEGSRLTVL.

This chain uses TRBV19 with TRBJ1-4; 9 bases are shared with TRBD1. Germline lookup yields CDR1 LNHDA and CDR2 SQIVND (reference sequence). CDR3 length equals 15 residues. Losses at the gene ends were 5 bases for V and 4 bases for J; bases not matched to a gene: 5. CDR3 amino acids: CASSSATGGNEKLFF. Here the CDR3 DNA reads TGTGCCAGTAGTTCCGCGACAGGGGGTAATGAAAAACTGTTTTTT.

The chain employs TRBV11-2 and TRBJ1-3; possibly TRBD1 for D (6 bases). This CDR3 spans 16 amino acids. The V gene lost 3 bases and the J gene lost 0 bases, with 12 bases spanning the gap. Germline V gene lookup returns CDR1 SGHAT and CDR2 FQNNGV. This chain's CDR3 is CASSFVWDTSGNTIYF. For the CDR3, the DNA is TGTGCCAGCAGCTTTGTTTGGGACACCTCTGGAAACACCATATATTTT.

This sequence joins TRBV10-3 and TRBJ2-7; possibly TRBD1 for D (6 bases). CDR1 is ENHRY, CDR2 SYGVKD, per germline. Trimming pared 5 bases from V and 4 bases from J, leaving 9 bases between. The CDR3 loop spans 12 amino acids. The CDR3 region is CAISKQGYEQYF. CDR3 bases: TGTGCCATCAGTAAACAGGGTTACGAGCAGTACTTC.

The chain joins TRBV28 to TRBJ1-4; 10 bases agree with TRBD1. This CDR3 has 17 residues. Germline V lookup: CDR1 MDHEN, CDR2 SYDVKM. V lost 2 bases and J lost 7; bases outside the gene matches: 10. In DNA, the CDR3 is TGTGCCAGCAGTTTACCCGGACAGGGGGAGACGGGTGAAAAACTGTTTTTT. This sequence encodes CASSLPGQGETGEKLFF.

The J gene is TRBJ2-1, the V gene TRBV3-1 (or the pseudogene TRBV3-2), with 8 nucleotides matching TRBD2. This CDR3 has 16 amino acids. CDR1 and CDR2 from the germline V gene are LGHDT and YNNKEL (reference sequence). J was trimmed by 3 bases and V by 1 base; bases with no gene match: 5. CDR3 sequence (DNA): TGTGCCAGCAGCCAAGGCGGCGGGGGGCACTACAATGAGCAGTTCTTC. This encodes CASSQGGGGHYNEQFF.

This clone was detected a few times. The chain carries TRBV21-1 and TRBJ2-7; TRBD2 reflects the table's D call only, with no check against the DNA. TRBV21-1 is classified as a pseudogene. The CDR3 covers 17 residues. The CDR3 coding sequence is TGTGCCAGCAGCGCCCGATCCCTAGCGGGAGGTTCCTACGAGCAGTACTTC. It translates to CASSARSLAGGSYEQYF.

This clone was found a few times. V and J are TRBV11-2 and TRBJ2-1; 11 bases are a match to TRBD2. Germline V CDR1 and CDR2: SGHAT, FQNNGV. V trimming: 3 bases; J trimming: 8 bases; junction bases outside the gene matches: 9. There are 16 residues in the CDR3. The CDR3 is CASSFRLAGTGDEQFF. In nucleotides, the CDR3 is TGTGCCAGCAGCTTCCGACTAGCGGGAACTGGCGATGAGCAGTTCTTC.

The chain has TRBV19 and TRBJ1-2; D is ambiguous. With 5 bases removed from V and 0 bases from J, the gap between germline ends came to 13 bases. CDR1 and CDR2 (germline): LNHDA, SQIVND (reference sequence). The CDR3 consists of 15 residues. For the CDR3, the DNA is TGTGCCAGTAGTCCACAAGGCCAGGCTAACTATGGCTACACCTTC. As protein: CASSPQGQANYGYTF.

The gene calls are TRBV21-1 and TRBJ2-7; TRBD1, the table's D call, was not compared with the DNA. TRBV21-1 is recorded as a pseudogene. The CDR3 is 21 amino acids. The CDR3 protein is CASSKANPGTGYVTQCYEQYF. The CDR3 bases are TGTGCCAGCAGCAAAGCGAACCCCGGGACAGGGTATGTCACTCAGTGCTACGAGCAGTACTTC.

This clone was detected a few times. J is TRBJ1-5 and V is TRBV5-1; a possible D gene is TRBD1 (6 bases). The CDR3 covers 16 residues. V lost 0 bases, J lost 0 bases, and 10 bases lay in between. Germline loops: CDR1 SGHRS, CDR2 YFSETQ. This chain's CDR3 is CASSLAPGDSNQPQHF. The DNA for the CDR3 is TGCGCCAGCAGCTTGGCGCCAGGGGATAGCAATCAGCCCCAGCATTTT.

V gene TRBV11-2 combines with J gene TRBJ2-2; TRBD1 matches 11 bases. CDR1 SGHAT and CDR2 FQNNGV come from the germline V gene. Trimming removed 3 bases from V and 5 bases from J; junction bases left unmatched: 5. The CDR3 length is 16 residues. The CDR3 DNA reads as TGTGCCAGCAGCTTCGGGACAGGGGGATATACCGGGGAGCTGTTTTTT. This gives the protein CASSFGTGGYTGELFF.

V gene TRBV9 combines with J gene TRBJ2-3; D is unresolved. The V gene's germline CDR1 is SGDLS and CDR2 YYNGEE. This CDR3 is 13 amino acids long. Trimming stripped 2 bases from V and 3 bases from J, with 7 bases between. This chain's CDR3 is CASSVSMTDTQYF. The CDR3 DNA follows: TGTGCCAGCAGCGTTAGTATGACAGATACGCAGTATTTT.